The 10 T cell receptor beta chains reported below all come from one sample, sequenced in a study of identical twins. MiXCR was run by TCRdb on the 5' RACE reads, yielding one entry per CDR3 protein. The table records nearly 900,000 distinct CDR3 sequences, 9% to 15% of them present only once. The sample also formed part of further work on yellow fever vaccine responses in identical twins.

The source material was PBMCs. These receptors were obtained from a woman under 30 in good health.

The chain joins TRBV19 to TRBJ2-2, with D possibly being TRBD1 (5 bases). Trimming stripped 3 bases from V and 0 bases from J, with 8 bases between. The CDR3 has 15 residues. Germline V gene lookup returns CDR1 LNHDA and CDR2 SQIVND (reference sequence). CDR3 loop: CASSIRTTNTGELFF. The CDR3 DNA sequence: TGTGCCAGTAGTATTCGGACAACGAACACCGGGGAGCTGTTTTTT. The whole variable domain, remainder taken from reference TRBV19 and TRBJ2-2, is DGGITQSPKYLFRKEGQNVTLSCEQNLNHDAMYWYRQDPGQGLRLIYYSQIVNDFQKGDIAEGYSVSREKKESFPLTVTSAQKNPTAFYLCASSIRTTNTGELFFGEGSRLTVL.

In its sample, this clonotype was seen many times. The chain carries TRBV29-1 and TRBJ1-2, with D possibly matching TRBD1 (5 bases). The CDR3 contains 12 residues. Trimming left V 3 bases short and J 4 bases short, with 9 bases between. Germline V gives CDR1 SQVTM, CDR2 ANQGSEA. This CDR3 is CSVEGLGYGYTF. The CDR3, as DNA: TGCAGCGTTGAGGGGCTGGGCTATGGCTACACCTTC.

This clonotype was counted between two and nine times. The chain employs TRBV12-5 and TRBJ2-7; no clear D gene. From germline, CDR1 is LGHNT and CDR2 FRNRAP. The CDR3 length is 14 residues. The V gene lost 0 bases and the J gene lost 2 bases, with 8 bases spanning the gap. The CDR3 DNA is TGTGCTAGTGGTTTGGTATTGAGTACCTACGAGCAGTACTTC. Residues: CASGLVLSTYEQYF.

Ten or more counts support this clonotype. The J gene is TRBJ2-2, the V gene TRBV7-2; maybe TRBD1 (5 bases). Germline V gene data show CDR1 as SGHTA and CDR2 as FQGNSA. V lost 7 bases and J 5 bases, leaving 11 bases between the germline ends. This CDR3 region has 13 residues. DNA of the CDR3: TGTGCCAGCACTCTAGGGGTGACCGGGGAGCTGTTTTTT. Residues: CASTLGVTGELFF.

This clonotype was detected many times. J is TRBJ2-3 and V is TRBV5-1, with D unclear. Looked up from germline, CDR1 is SGHRS and CDR2 is YFSETQ. V shed 0 bases and J shed 2 bases, with 7 bases lying between them. The length of the CDR3 is 14 residues. The CDR3 sequence is CASSLGPYTDTQYF. DNA of the CDR3: TGCGCCAGCAGCTTGGGGCCTTACACAGATACGCAGTATTTT.

For this clonotype: Relative to the germline gene, one junction end is altered; a read error may explain this. The V and J genes are TRBV12-3 or TRBV12-4 and TRBJ2-1, with 14 positions matching TRBD2. CDR3 size: 17 residues. CDR3 bases: TGTGCCAGCAGTCCGACAGGGACTAGCGGGAGATACAGTGAGCAGTTCTTC. This gives the protein CASSPTGTSGRYSEQFF.

The genes are TRBV6-1 and TRBJ1-2; D ambiguous. The V end was cut by 1 base, the J end by 0 bases, with 6 bases between. CDR3 length: 14 amino acids. Per the germline V gene, CDR1 is MNHNS and CDR2 is SASEGT. CDR3 DNA: TGTGCCAGCAGTGAAGTTATAACTAACTATGGCTACACCTTC. It is translated as CASSEVITNYGYTF.

The V and J genes are TRBV16 and TRBJ1-2, with D hard to call. Looked up from germline, CDR1 is KGHSY and CDR2 is FQNENV. Trimming took off 2 bases at V and 2 bases at J, with 12 bases between the two ends. This CDR3 is 15 amino acids long. DNA for the CDR3: TGTGCCAGCAGCCAAGGACCCGGTACGAACTATGGCTACACCTTC. Translating it yields CASSQGPGTNYGYTF. Full variable domain (missing parts from reference TRBV16 and TRBJ1-2): GEEVAQTPKHLVRGEGQKAKLYCAPIKGHSYVFWYQQVLKNEFKFLISFQNENVFDETGMPKERFSAKCLPNSPCSLEIQATKLEDSAVYFCASSQGPGTNYGYTFGSGTRLTVV.

The chain joins TRBV19 to TRBJ2-5; 9 bases map to TRBD1. CDR3 length equals 16 residues. CDR1 and CDR2 from the germline V gene are LNHDA and SQIVND (reference sequence). Trimming at V came to 5 bases and at J to 5 bases, leaving 12 bases not matched to a gene. This chain's CDR3 is CASSFRQGDRSETQYF. The CDR3 DNA sequence: TGTGCCAGTAGTTTCAGACAGGGGGATAGGTCCGAGACCCAGTACTTC.

The chain uses TRBV6-1 and TRBJ1-1; 9 nucleotides line up with TRBD1. The germline gives CDR1 MNHNS, CDR2 SASEGT. The CDR3 spans 16 residues. The ends lost 5 bases at V and 7 bases at J; junction bases unmatched: 14. The CDR3 region has the DNA TGTGCCAGCAGTCGCCTCCTTAACAGGGGGCAGGGTGAAGCTTTCTTT. Translation gives CASSRLLNRGQGEAFF.